The T cell receptor beta chain under discussion was sequenced for a study of shared clonotypes between healthy human individuals. Study-wide context: Each donor's CD8 memory used one plate, CD8 naive two, each CD4 subset three.

Sequencing was performed with immunoSEQ multiplex PCR; in TCRdb, only in-frame clones are kept and a portion is missing. The sample includes 2 million to 3 million clones, about 92% seen only once; the top ten take over 0.12%. The study separated CD4+ cells into CD45RA+ naive and CD45RA-negative memory subsets. Sequencing was carried out using naive CD4+ T cells sorted from blood. Subset meaning: CD45RA+ positively selected. The source of this sequence is a man aged 18 to 35 in good health.

CDR3 in DNA: TGTGCCAGCAGCTTAAACGGACGGGCGAACACCGGGGAGCTGTTTTTT. This translates into CASSLNGRANTGELFF. The J gene is TRBJ2-2, the V gene TRBV7-3; D remains ambiguous. Between the trimmed V and J ends, which lost 1 base and 0 bases, there was a span of 9 bases. Germline CDR1 and CDR2: SGHTA and FQGTGA. The CDR3 spans 16 residues.